Listed here are 17 T cell receptor beta chains from one sample, sequenced in a study of regulatory T cells in long-lasting Graves disease. The time point here: persistent/refractory GD, antithyroid drugs over 5 years with positive TRAb. Preparation of the TCR library used RNA extracted from PBMCs. For TCR beta, libraries came from iRepertoire HTBI primers and Arm-PCR of CDR3 regions. TCRdb processed the multiplex PCR reads anew with MiXCR; each CDR3 protein has one entry. The data hold approximately 400,000 distinct CDR3 sequences, with about a quarter observed a single time. The sample was peripheral blood mononuclear cells (PBMCs), taken when the disease was refractory, from a patient treated with antithyroid drugs. The receptor source for this set is a female donor with Graves disease.

This clonotype was found many times. This sequence joins TRBV28 and TRBJ2-5; D unclear. CDR3 length: 16 residues. Trimming pared 6 bases from V and 2 bases from J, leaving 19 bases between. Per germline, CDR1 MDHEN and CDR2 SYDVKM. The CDR3 DNA follows: TGTGCCAGCAGCTGGACCTACCCCGACCCTCAAGAGACCCAGTACTTC. Translated, it gives CASSWTYPDPQETQYF. Full variable domain (remainder filled in from reference TRBV28 and TRBJ2-5): DVKVTQSSRYLVKRTGEKVFLECVQDMDHENMFWYRQDPGLGLRLIYFSYDVKMKEKGDIPEGYSVSREKKERFSLILESASTNQTSMYLCASSWTYPDPQETQYFGPGTRLLVL.

This chain joins TRBV3-1 and TRBJ2-5; 12 bases fit TRBD2. Per germline, CDR1 LGHDT and CDR2 YNNKEL (reference sequence). CDR3 size: 14 residues. V lost 6 bases, J lost 5 bases, and 4 bases stayed unmatched. CDR3 sequence: CASRELAGGETQYF. In DNA, the CDR3 is TGTGCCAGCAGGGAACTAGCGGGAGGTGAGACCCAGTACTTC.

This clonotype has a handful of counts. The V call is TRBV18, the J call TRBJ1-2; D is possibly TRBD1 (5 bases). V was clipped by 3 bases and J by 2 bases, with 10 bases between them. Germline V CDR1 and CDR2: KGHSH, LQKENI. The CDR3 runs to 14 residues. The CDR3 sequence is CASSPPTANYGYTF. CDR3 sequence (DNA): TGTGCCAGCTCACCGCCGACAGCGAACTATGGCTACACCTTC.

The chain carries TRBV6-5 and TRBJ1-2; D perhaps matches TRBD1 (6 bases). Germline V gene data show CDR1 as MNHEY and CDR2 as SVGAGI. The CDR3 extends over 15 amino acids. The V and J ends lost 2 bases and 4 bases respectively, with 14 bases between them. The chain's CDR3 is CASSYTPRGFYGYTF. In DNA form, the CDR3 reads TGTGCCAGCAGTTACACCCCCAGGGGATTCTATGGCTACACCTTC.

This clonotype was counted at least ten times. The CDR3 bases are TGTGCCAGCAGCTTAGGAGTGGGTCAGCCCCAGCATTTT. It codes for CASSLGVGQPQHF. The V gene is TRBV11-2, the J gene TRBJ1-5; D is undetermined. Between the trimmed V and J ends, which lost 1 base and 6 bases, there was a span of 7 bases. This CDR3 has 13 residues. Germline CDR1 and CDR2: SGHAT and FQNNGV.

The chain is built from TRBV29-1 and TRBJ2-1; weak D call: TRBD1 (7 bases). V lost 3 bases, J lost 2 bases, and 14 bases lay in between. CDR3 length: 15 amino acids. The germline V gene has CDR1 SQVTM and CDR2 ANQGSEA. The CDR3 is CSVDDRASAYNEQFF. The CDR3 bases are TGCAGCGTTGACGACAGGGCTAGCGCCTACAATGAGCAGTTCTTC.

The chain carries TRBV27 and TRBJ2-7, with 10 bases that match TRBD1. Unmatched junction bases numbered 15, after V lost 8 bases and J lost 5 bases. Per the germline V gene, CDR1 is MNHEY and CDR2 is SMNVEV (reference sequence). This CDR3 is built from 16 residues. In nucleotides, the CDR3 is TGTGCCAGCGGACTTCGGACAGGGGGTTCGATCCACGAGCAGTACTTC. Protein: CASGLRTGGSIHEQYF.

This clonotype was seen repeatedly, ten times or more. V gene TRBV7-3 combines with J gene TRBJ2-7; 7 bases line up with TRBD1. The germline gives CDR1 SGHTA, CDR2 FQGTGA. V lost 6 bases to trimming and J lost 0 bases; unmatched junction nucleotides: 5. The CDR3 has 14 residues. The CDR3 sequence is CASSPDRSSYEQYF. CDR3 bases: TGTGCCAGCAGTCCGGACAGGAGCTCCTACGAGCAGTACTTC.

The chain joins TRBV18 to TRBJ1-1, with D possibly matching TRBD1 (6 bases). The CDR3 runs to 15 residues. The germline V and J ends were trimmed by 5 bases and 0 bases, with 13 bases remaining between them. Germline V gene sequence: CDR1 KGHSH, CDR2 LQKENI. CDR3 loop: CASSSLDSMNTEAFF. CDR3 DNA sequence: TGTGCCAGCTCATCGTTGGACAGCATGAACACTGAAGCTTTCTTT.

The chain uses TRBV7-8 and TRBJ2-2; possibly TRBD2 for D (7 bases). Trimming shortened V by 6 bases and J by 4 bases, and 18 bases separated the two germline ends. Germline V gene lookup returns CDR1 SGHVS and CDR2 FQNEAQ. The CDR3 is made up of 16 amino acids. CDR3 DNA sequence: TGTGCCAGCAGTGAAGAGGGGGGGGCGGGCACCGGGGAGCTGTTTTTT. It codes for CASSEEGGAGTGELFF.

In its sample, this clonotype was seen many times. The rearrangement uses TRBV2 and TRBJ2-5; 11 bases are shared with TRBD2. The CDR3 is made up of 15 amino acids. The ends lost 5 bases at V and 3 bases at J; junction bases unmatched: 5. CDR1 SNHLY and CDR2 FYNNEI come from the germline V gene. In nucleotides, the CDR3 is TGTGCCAGCAGTAAACAGACTAGCGGGAAAGAGACCCAGTACTTC. Its translation is CASSKQTSGKETQYF.

The table lists this clonotype with a few counts. This sequence joins TRBV12-3 or TRBV12-4 and TRBJ2-1; 16 bases line up with TRBD2. The CDR3 totals 19 residues. After removal of 7 bases from V and 8 bases from J, the junction contained 17 bases not matched to a gene. CDR3 sequence reads: CASNTPIGTSGRARDEQFF. CDR3 coding DNA: TGTGCCAGCAATACACCTATTGGGACTAGCGGGAGGGCCAGGGATGAGCAGTTCTTC.

Concerning this clonotype itself: A read error may be the cause here, since a much bigger clone is one base away. The J gene is TRBJ1-2, the V gene TRBV2, with 8 bases identical to TRBD1. Looked up from germline, CDR1 is SNHLY and CDR2 is FYNNEI. The CDR3 consists of 18 residues. The CDR3 DNA reads TGTGCCAACAGTGAAGATCAAGGGACAGGACTAAAAAACTATGGCTACACCTTC. Its translation: CANSEDQGTGLKNYGYTF.

This chain joins TRBV3-1 and TRBJ2-2, with D possibly matching TRBD1 (5 bases). V was cut by 2 bases and J by 4 bases, with 14 bases left in between. The length of the CDR3 is 16 residues. Germline loops: CDR1 LGHDT, CDR2 YNNKEL (reference sequence). CDR3 coding DNA: TGTGCCAGCAGCCAACGTCTTAATAGGGGCACCGGGGAGCTGTTTTTT. It specifies CASSQRLNRGTGELFF.

The V call is TRBV7-9, the J call TRBJ2-2; TRBD1 matches 8 bases. Germline CDR1 is SEHNR and CDR2 is FQNEAQ (reference sequence). V lost 6 bases, J lost 0 bases, and 3 bases stayed unmatched. The CDR3 has 15 amino acids. The chain's CDR3 is CASSRGQANTGELFF. The CDR3, as DNA: TGTGCCAGCAGTCGGGGACAGGCGAACACCGGGGAGCTGTTTTTT.

V and J are TRBV29-1 and TRBJ1-2; D gene uncertain. There are 13 residues in the CDR3. Trimming shortened V by 6 bases and J by 0 bases, and 11 bases separated the two germline ends. The germline V gene has CDR1 SQVTM and CDR2 ANQGSEA. The CDR3 reads CSVQANTNYGYTF. CDR3 coding DNA: TGCAGCGTCCAAGCGAATACTAACTATGGCTACACCTTC.

The table lists this clonotype with many counts. V gene TRBV28 combines with J gene TRBJ1-5; tentative D call: TRBD1 (6 bases). Trimming pared 7 bases from V and 6 bases from J, leaving 19 bases between. Germline lookup yields CDR1 MDHEN and CDR2 SYDVKM. The CDR3 loop spans 15 amino acids. The CDR3 loop reads CASNPSWARGQPQHF. The CDR3 DNA is TGTGCCAGCAACCCTTCCTGGGCCAGGGGTCAGCCCCAGCATTTT. The complete variable domain, with remaining parts taken from reference TRBV28 and TRBJ1-5, reads DVKVTQSSRYLVKRTGEKVFLECVQDMDHENMFWYRQDPGLGLRLIYFSYDVKMKEKGDIPEGYSVSREKKERFSLILESASTNQTSMYLCASNPSWARGQPQHFGDGTRLSIL.